This record looks at one T cell receptor beta chain sequence and its context. The sample is drawn from a study of blood T cell repertoires in COVID-19. Overall study: Donors in the United States, Italy and Spain gave samples during acute or convalescent COVID-19. PBMCs, B-cell-depleted T cells, or T cells were the source of the cDNA or gDNA that made up the material.

The Seattle site enrolled patients during active infection and followed them longitudinally. Per germline, CDR1 MDHEN and CDR2 SYDVKM. V was clipped by 2 bases and J by 3 bases, with 14 bases between them. CDR3 size: 16 residues. As handled by the study authors: Quantification of nucleated cells was approximated via reference gene primer amplification. TCRdb keeps only in-frame clones here, not all; method: immunoSEQ multiplex PCR. From that table come the V and J calls and clone size; the DNA was used to work out D and trimming. The data contain 9,500 to 15,000 clones, approximately 77% of them singletons.

This clonotype originated in a man in his fifties or sixties with COVID-19, enrolled during active disease. This chain links TRBV28 with TRBJ1-5; no reliable D call. Sample: peripheral blood. As DNA, the CDR3 is TGTGCCAGCAGTTTACGTCGCGGGCAGAACAATCAGCCCCAGCATTTT. It specifies CASSLRRGQNNQPQHF.